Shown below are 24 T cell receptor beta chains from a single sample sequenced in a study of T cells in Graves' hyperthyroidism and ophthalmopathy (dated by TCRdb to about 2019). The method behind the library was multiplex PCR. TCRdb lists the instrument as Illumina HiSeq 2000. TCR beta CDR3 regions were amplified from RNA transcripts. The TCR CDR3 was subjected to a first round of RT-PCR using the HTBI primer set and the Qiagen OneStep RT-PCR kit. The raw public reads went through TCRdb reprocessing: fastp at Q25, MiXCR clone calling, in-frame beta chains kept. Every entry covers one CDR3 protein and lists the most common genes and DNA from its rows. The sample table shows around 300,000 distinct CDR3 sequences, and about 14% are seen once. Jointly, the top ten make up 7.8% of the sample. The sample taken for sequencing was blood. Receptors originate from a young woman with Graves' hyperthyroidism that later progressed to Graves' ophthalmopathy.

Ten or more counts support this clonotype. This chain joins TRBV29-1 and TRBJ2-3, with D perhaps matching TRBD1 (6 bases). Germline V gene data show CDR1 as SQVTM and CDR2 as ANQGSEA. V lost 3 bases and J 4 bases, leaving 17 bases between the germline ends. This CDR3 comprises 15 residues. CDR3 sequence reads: CSVDKGSRGADTQYF. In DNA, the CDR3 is TGCAGCGTTGATAAGGGGTCCAGGGGAGCAGATACGCAGTATTTT.

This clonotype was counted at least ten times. The CDR3 DNA follows: TGTGCCAGCAGCTTAGCACTAACCGCCTACAATGAGCAGTTCTTC. Protein product: CASSLALTAYNEQFF. The chain recombines TRBV13 with TRBJ2-1; D uncertain. Trimming left V 1 base short and J 2 bases short, with 9 bases between. The CDR3 is 15 residues long. The germline V gene encodes CDR1 PRHDT and CDR2 FYEKMQ (reference sequence).

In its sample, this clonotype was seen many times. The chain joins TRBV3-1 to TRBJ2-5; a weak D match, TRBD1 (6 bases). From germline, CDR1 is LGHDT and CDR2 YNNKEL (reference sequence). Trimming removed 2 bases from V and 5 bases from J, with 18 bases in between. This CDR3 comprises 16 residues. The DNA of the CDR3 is TGTGCCAGCAGCCAAAGGGGACAAAGACGAGGGGAGACCCAGTACTTC. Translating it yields CASSQRGQRRGETQYF.

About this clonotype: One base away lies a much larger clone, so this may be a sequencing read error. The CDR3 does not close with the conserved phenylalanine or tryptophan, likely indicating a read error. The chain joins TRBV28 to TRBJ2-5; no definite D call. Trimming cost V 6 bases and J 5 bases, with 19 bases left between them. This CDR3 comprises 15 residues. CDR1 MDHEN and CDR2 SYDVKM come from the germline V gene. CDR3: CASSHPKDNVETQYL. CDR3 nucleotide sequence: TGTGCCAGCAGCCACCCCAAAGACAACGTCGAGACCCAGTACCTC.

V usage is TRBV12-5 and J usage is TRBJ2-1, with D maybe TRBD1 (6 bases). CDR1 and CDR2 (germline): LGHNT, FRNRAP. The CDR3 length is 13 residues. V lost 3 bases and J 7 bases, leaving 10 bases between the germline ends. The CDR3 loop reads CASGFSRGNEQFF. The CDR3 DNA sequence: TGTGCTAGTGGTTTCAGCAGGGGAAATGAGCAGTTCTTC.

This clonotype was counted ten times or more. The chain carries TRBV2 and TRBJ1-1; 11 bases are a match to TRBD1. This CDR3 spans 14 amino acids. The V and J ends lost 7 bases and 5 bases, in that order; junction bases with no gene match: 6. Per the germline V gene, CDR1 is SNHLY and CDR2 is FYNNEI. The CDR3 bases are TGTGCCAGCACTTCGGACAGGGGGCATACTGAAGCTTTCTTT. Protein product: CASTSDRGHTEAFF. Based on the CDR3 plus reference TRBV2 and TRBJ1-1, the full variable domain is EPEVTQTPSHQVTQMGQEVILRCVPISNHLYFYWYRQILGQKVEFLVSFYNNEISEKSEIFDDQFSVERPDGSNFTLKIRSTKLEDSAMYFCASTSDRGHTEAFFGQGTRLTVV.

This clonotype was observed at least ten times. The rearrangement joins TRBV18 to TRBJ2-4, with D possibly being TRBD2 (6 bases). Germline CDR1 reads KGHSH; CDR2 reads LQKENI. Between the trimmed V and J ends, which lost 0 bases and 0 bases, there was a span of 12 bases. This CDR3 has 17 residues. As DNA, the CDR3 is TGTGCCAGCTCACCACCGGGAAGCGGGTCAGCCAAAAACATTCAGTACTTC. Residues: CASSPPGSGSAKNIQYF.

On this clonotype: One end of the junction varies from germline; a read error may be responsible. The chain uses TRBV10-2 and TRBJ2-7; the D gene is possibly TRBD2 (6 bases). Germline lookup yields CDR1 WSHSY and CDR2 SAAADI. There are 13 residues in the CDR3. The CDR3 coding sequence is TGCGCCAGCAGTGGGACTAACTCCTACGAGCTGTACTTC. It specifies CASSGTNSYELYF.

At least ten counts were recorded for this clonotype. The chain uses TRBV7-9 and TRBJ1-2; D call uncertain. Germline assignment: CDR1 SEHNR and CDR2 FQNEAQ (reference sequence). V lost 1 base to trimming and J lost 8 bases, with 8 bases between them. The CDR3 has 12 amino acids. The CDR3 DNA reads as TGTGCCAGCAGCTTAGGGGCGTCCGGCTACACCTTC. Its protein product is CASSLGASGYTF.

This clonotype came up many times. This CDR3 reads CAWSVLGDTQYF. CDR3 DNA: TGTGCCTGGAGTGTACTAGGGGATACGCAGTATTTT. The chain links TRBV30 to TRBJ2-3, with a weak D call TRBD2 (5 bases). Germline V gene data show CDR1 as GTSNPN and CDR2 as SVGIG (reference sequence). Trimming left V 0 bases short and J 6 bases short, with 7 bases between. CDR3 length: 12 amino acids.

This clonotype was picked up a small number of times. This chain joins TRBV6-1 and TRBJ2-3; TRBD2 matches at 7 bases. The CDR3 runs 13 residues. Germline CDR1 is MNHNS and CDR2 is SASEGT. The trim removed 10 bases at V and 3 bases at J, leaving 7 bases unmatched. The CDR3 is CAISSGITDTQYF. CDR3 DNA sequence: TGTGCCATTTCTAGCGGAATTACAGATACGCAGTATTTT.

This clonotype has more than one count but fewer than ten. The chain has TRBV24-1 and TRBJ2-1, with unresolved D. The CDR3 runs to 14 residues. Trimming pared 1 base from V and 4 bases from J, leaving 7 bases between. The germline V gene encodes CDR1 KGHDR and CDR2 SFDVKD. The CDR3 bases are TGTGCCACCAGTGATTTTCATGGTTACAATGAGCAGTTCTTC. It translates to CATSDFHGYNEQFF.

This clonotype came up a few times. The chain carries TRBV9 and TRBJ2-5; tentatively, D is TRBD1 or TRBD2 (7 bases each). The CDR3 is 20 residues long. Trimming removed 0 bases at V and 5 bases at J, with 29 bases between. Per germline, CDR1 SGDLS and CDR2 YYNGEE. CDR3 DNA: TGTGCCAGCAGCGTAGATAGAAGAAAGGGCCAGGGGGGAGGGATCGAGACCCAGTACTTC. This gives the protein CASSVDRRKGQGGGIETQYF. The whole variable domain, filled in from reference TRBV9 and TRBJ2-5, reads DSGVTQTPKHLITATGQRVTLRCSPRSGDLSVYWYQQSLDQGLQFLIQYYNGEERAKGNILERFSAQQFPDLHSELNLSSLELGDSALYFCASSVDRRKGQGGGIETQYFGPGTRLLVL.

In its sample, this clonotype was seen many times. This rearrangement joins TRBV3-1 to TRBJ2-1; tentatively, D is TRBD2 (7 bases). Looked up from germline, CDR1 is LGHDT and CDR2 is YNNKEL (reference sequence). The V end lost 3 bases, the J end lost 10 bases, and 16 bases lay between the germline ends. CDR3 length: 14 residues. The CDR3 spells CASSHPRGGREQFF. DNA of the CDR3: TGTGCCAGCAGCCATCCTAGGGGGGGAAGAGAGCAGTTCTTC.

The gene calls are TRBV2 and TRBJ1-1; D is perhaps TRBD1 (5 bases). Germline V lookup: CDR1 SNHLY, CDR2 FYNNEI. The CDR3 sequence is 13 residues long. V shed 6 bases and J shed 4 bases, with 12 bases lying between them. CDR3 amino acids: CASSWGKGTEAFF. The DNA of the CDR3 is TGTGCCAGCAGCTGGGGGAAGGGCACTGAAGCTTTCTTT.

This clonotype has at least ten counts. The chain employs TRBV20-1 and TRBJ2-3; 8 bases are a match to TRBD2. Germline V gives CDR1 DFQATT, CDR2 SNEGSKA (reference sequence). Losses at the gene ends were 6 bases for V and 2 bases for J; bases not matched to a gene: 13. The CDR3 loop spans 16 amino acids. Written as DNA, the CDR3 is TGCAGTGCCACCGCCCGGCGAGCGGGAGCCACAGATACGCAGTATTTT. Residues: CSATARRAGATDTQYF.

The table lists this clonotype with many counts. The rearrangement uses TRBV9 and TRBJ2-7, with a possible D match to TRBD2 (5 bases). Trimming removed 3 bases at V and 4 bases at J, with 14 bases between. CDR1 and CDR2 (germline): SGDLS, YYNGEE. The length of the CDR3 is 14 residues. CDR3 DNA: TGTGCCAGCAGCGCAACCCGGACTGGATACGAGCAGTACTTC. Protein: CASSATRTGYEQYF.

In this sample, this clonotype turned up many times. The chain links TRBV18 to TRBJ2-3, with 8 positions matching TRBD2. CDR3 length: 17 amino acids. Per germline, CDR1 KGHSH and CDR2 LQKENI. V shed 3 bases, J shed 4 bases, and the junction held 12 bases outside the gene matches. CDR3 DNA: TGTGCCAGCTCACCCCAGGAGGGACTAGGGGTCCCAGATACGCAGTATTTT. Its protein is CASSPQEGLGVPDTQYF.

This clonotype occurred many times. CDR3 nucleotide sequence: TGTGCCAGCAGCCCCGGGACTAGCGGGATTTCGGGAGAGACCCAGTACTTC. As protein: CASSPGTSGISGETQYF. This chain connects TRBV9 to TRBJ2-5; 13 positions match TRBD2. The length of the CDR3 is 17 residues. Trimming at V came to 4 bases and at J to 4 bases, leaving 10 bases not matched to a gene. In germline, CDR1 is SGDLS, CDR2 YYNGEE.

The CDR3 sequence: CSAGQLYGYTF. CDR3 in DNA: TGCAGTGCTGGCCAGCTCTATGGCTACACCTTC. The chain combines TRBV20-1 with TRBJ1-2, with unresolved D. Germline CDR1 and CDR2: DFQATT and SNEGSKA (reference sequence). Trimming took off 5 bases at V and 4 bases at J, with 8 bases between the two ends. The CDR3 is made up of 11 amino acids.

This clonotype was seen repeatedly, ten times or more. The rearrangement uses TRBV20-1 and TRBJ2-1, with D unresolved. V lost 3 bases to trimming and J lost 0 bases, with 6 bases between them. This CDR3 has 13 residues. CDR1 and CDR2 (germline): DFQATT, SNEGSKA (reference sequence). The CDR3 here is CSARRSSYNEQFF. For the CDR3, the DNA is TGCAGTGCTAGGCGGAGCTCCTACAATGAGCAGTTCTTC.

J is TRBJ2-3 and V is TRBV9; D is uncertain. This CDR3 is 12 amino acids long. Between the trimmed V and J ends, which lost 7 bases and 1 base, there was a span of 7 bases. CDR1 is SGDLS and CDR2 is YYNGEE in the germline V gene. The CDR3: CASGPRTDTQYF. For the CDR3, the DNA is TGTGCCAGCGGGCCCCGCACAGATACGCAGTATTTT.

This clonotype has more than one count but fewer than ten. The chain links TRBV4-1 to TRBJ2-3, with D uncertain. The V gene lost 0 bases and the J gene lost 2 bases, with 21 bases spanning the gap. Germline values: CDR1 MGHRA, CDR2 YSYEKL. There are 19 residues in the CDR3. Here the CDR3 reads CASSQENLGSSFPTDTQYF. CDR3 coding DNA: TGCGCCAGCAGCCAAGAAAATCTGGGATCCTCCTTCCCCACAGATACGCAGTATTTT.

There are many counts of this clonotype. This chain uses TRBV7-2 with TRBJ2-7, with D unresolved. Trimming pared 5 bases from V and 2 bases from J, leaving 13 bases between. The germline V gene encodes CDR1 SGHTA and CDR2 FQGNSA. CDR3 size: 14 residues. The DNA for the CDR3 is TGTGCCAGCAGCGCCTCGGACGGTGCCTACGAGCAGTACTTC. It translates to CASSASDGAYEQYF.